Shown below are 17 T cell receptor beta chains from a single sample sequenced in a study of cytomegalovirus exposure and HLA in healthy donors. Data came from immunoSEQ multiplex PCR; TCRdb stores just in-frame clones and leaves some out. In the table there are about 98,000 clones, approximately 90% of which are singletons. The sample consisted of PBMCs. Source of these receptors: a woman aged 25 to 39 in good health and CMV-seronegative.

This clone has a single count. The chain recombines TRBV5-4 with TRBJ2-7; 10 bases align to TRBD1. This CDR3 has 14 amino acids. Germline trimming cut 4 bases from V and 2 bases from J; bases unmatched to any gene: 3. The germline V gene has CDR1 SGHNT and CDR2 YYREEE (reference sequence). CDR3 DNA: TGTGCCAGCAGCGGGACAGGGGTGGCCTACGAGCAGTACTTC. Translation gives CASSGTGVAYEQYF.

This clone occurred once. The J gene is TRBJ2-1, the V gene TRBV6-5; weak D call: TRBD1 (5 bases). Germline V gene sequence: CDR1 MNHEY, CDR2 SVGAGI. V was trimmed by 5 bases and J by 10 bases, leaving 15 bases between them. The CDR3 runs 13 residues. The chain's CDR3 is CASSRTTFGEQFF. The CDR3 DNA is TGTGCCAGCAGTCGGACAACTTTTGGGGAGCAGTTCTTC.

The CDR3 region has the DNA TGTGCCAGCAGCGTTCTACAGGGAACCACTGAAGCTTTCTTT. Protein sequence: CASSVLQGTTEAFF. The V and J genes are TRBV9 and TRBJ1-1; weak D call: TRBD1 (6 bases). This CDR3 comprises 14 residues. CDR1 and CDR2 from the germline V gene are SGDLS and YYNGEE. V dropped 2 bases and J dropped 4 bases, with 12 bases sitting between them.

The chain's CDR3 is CASSTQGPNTGELFF. The CDR3 bases are TGCGCCAGCAGCACACAGGGACCGAACACCGGGGAGCTGTTTTTT. This rearrangement joins TRBV5-1 to TRBJ2-2; D might be TRBD1 (6 bases). Trimming removed 4 bases at V and 0 bases at J, with 10 bases between. The CDR3 has 15 amino acids. Germline V CDR1 and CDR2: SGHRS, YFSETQ.

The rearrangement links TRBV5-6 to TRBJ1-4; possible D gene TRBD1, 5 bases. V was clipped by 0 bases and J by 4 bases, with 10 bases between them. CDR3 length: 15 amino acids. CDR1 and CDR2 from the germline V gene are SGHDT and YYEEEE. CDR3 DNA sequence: TGTGCCAGCAGCTTGGTTTCGGGGGGTAATGAAAAACTGTTTTTT. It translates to CASSLVSGGNEKLFF.

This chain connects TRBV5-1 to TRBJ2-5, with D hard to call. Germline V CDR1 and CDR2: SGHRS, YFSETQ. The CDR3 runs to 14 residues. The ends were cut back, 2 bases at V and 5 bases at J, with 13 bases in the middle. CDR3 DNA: TGCGCCAGCAGCTTCGCGACCCTCGGGGAGACCCAGTACTTC. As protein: CASSFATLGETQYF. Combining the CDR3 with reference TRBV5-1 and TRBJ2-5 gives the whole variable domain KAGVTQTPRYLIKTRGQQVTLSCSPISGHRSVSWYQQTPGQGLQFLFEYFSETQRNKGNFPGRFSGRQFSNSRSEMNVSTLELGDSALYLCASSFATLGETQYFGPGTRLLVL.

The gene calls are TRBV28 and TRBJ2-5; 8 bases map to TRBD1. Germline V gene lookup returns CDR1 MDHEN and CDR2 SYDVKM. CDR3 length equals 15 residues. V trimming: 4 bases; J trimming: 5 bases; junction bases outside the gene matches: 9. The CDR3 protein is CASSSLTGARETQYF. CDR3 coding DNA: TGTGCCAGCAGTTCCCTGACAGGGGCGAGGGAGACCCAGTACTTC.

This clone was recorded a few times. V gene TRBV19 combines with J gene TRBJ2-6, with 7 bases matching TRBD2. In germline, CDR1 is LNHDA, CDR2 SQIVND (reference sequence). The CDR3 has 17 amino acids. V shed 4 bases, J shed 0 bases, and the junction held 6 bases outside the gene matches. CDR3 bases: TGTGCCAGTAGTAGAGGCAGGACTAGCTCTGGGGCCAACGTCCTGACTTTC. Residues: CASSRGRTSSGANVLTF. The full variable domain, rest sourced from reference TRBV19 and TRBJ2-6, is DGGITQSPKYLFRKEGQNVTLSCEQNLNHDAMYWYRQDPGQGLRLIYYSQIVNDFQKGDIAEGYSVSREKKESFPLTVTSAQKNPTAFYLCASSRGRTSSGANVLTFGAGSRLTVL.

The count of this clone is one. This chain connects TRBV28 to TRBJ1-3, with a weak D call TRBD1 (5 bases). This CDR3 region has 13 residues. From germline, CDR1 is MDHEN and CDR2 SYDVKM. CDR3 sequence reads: CAGGTSSGNTIYF. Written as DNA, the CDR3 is TGTGCGGGAGGGACGAGCTCTGGAAACACCATATATTTT. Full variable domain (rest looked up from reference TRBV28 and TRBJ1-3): DVKVTQSSRYLVKRTGEKVFLECVQDMDHENMFWYRQDPGLGLRLIYFSYDVKMKEKGDIPEGYSVSREKKERFSLILESASTNQTSMYLCAGGTSSGNTIYFGEGSWLTVV.

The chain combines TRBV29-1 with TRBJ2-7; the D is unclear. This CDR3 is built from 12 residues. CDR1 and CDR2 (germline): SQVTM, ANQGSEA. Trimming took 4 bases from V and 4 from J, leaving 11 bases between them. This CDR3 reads CSVGADPYEQYF. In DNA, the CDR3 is TGCAGCGTTGGGGCAGATCCATACGAGCAGTACTTC.

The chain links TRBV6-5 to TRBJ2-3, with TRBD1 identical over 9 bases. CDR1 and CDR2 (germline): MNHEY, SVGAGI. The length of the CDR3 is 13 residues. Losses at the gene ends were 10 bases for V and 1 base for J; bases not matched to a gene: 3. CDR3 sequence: CATRDRGTDTQYF. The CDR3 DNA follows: TGTGCCACCCGGGACAGGGGCACAGATACGCAGTATTTT.

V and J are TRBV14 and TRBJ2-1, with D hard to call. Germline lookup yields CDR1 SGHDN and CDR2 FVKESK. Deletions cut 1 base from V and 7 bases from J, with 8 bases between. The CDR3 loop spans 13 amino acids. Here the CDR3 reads CASSQVFPNEQFF. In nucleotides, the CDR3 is TGTGCCAGCAGCCAAGTATTCCCTAATGAGCAGTTCTTC.

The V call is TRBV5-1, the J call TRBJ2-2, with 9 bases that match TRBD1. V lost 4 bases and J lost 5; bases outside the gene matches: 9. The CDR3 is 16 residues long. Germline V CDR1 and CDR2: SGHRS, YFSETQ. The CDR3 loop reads CASSRNGQGSTGELFF. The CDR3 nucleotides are TGCGCCAGCAGCCGGAACGGACAGGGGTCGACCGGGGAGCTGTTTTTT. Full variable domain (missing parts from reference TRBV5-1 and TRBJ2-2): KAGVTQTPRYLIKTRGQQVTLSCSPISGHRSVSWYQQTPGQGLQFLFEYFSETQRNKGNFPGRFSGRQFSNSRSEMNVSTLELGDSALYLCASSRNGQGSTGELFFGEGSRLTVL.

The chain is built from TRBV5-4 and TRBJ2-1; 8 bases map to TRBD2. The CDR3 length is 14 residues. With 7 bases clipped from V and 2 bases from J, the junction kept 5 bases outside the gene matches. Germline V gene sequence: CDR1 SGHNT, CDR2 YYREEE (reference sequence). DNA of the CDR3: TGTGCCAGCGAACCAGCGGGAGCCTACAATGAGCAGTTCTTC. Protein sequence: CASEPAGAYNEQFF.

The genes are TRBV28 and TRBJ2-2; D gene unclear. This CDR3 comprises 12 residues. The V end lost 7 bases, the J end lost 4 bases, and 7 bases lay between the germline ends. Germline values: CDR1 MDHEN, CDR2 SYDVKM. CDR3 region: CASKYGTGELFF. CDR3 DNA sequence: TGTGCCAGCAAGTACGGCACCGGGGAGCTGTTTTTT.

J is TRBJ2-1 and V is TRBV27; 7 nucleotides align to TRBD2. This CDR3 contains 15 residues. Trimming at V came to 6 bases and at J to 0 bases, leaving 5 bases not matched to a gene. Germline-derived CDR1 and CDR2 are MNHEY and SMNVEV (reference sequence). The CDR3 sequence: CASRDGLVSYNEQFF. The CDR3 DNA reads TGTGCCAGCAGGGACGGACTAGTCTCCTACAATGAGCAGTTCTTC.

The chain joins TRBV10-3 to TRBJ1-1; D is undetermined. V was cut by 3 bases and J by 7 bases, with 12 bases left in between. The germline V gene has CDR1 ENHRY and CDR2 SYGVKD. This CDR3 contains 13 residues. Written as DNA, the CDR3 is TGTGCCATCAGTGACCCGAAGGAGAGTGAAGCTTTCTTT. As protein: CAISDPKESEAFF.